The 21 T cell receptor beta chains reported below all come from one sample, sequenced in a study of CD8 T cells in ankylosing spondylitis. Notes on the study in general: It appeared that ankylosing spondylitis blood was characterized by a TCR beta motif of under ten highly homologous variants.

TCRdb independently ran MiXCR on the 5' RACE reads; one entry per CDR3 protein. The sample consists of under 850,000 distinct CDR3 sequences, 19% of them appearing once. No antigens are known for them. What was sequenced was blood, either unsorted or a sorted T cell fraction (not recorded which). The receptor source for this set is a male donor with ankylosing spondylitis.

This clonotype came up once. The J gene is TRBJ2-3, the V gene TRBV9; 9 nucleotides line up with TRBD2. The V and J ends lost 2 bases and 2 bases, in that order; junction bases with no gene match: 3. The CDR3 runs 15 residues. The V gene's germline CDR1 is SGDLS and CDR2 YYNGEE. CDR3 sequence (DNA): TGTGCCAGCAGCGTTAGCGGGAGTCACACAGATACGCAGTATTTT. Translating gives CASSVSGSHTDTQYF.

The genes are TRBV6-1 and TRBJ1-1; the D gene is possibly TRBD1 (5 bases). There are 12 residues in the CDR3. CDR1 and CDR2 (germline): MNHNS, SASEGT. The V gene lost 10 bases and the J gene lost 4 bases, with 13 bases spanning the gap. This CDR3 is CAISGESTEAFF. CDR3 coding DNA: TGTGCCATATCGGGGGAAAGCACTGAAGCTTTCTTT.

CDR3 in amino acids: CASSVSAGDSYEQYF. DNA for the CDR3: TGTGCCAGCAGCGTATCAGCGGGGGACTCCTACGAGCAGTACTTC. The chain carries TRBV9 and TRBJ2-7; 8 bases fit TRBD2. The CDR3 covers 15 residues. Germline V gene sequence: CDR1 SGDLS, CDR2 YYNGEE. V lost 1 base to trimming and J lost 0 bases; unmatched junction nucleotides: 3.

The sample holds a few counts of this clonotype. The chain joins TRBV5-6 to TRBJ1-1; possibly TRBD1 for D (5 bases). The CDR3 spans 12 residues. Germline V gene sequence: CDR1 SGHDT, CDR2 YYEEEE. The germline V and J ends were trimmed by 4 bases and 4 bases, with 8 bases remaining between them. CDR3 coding DNA: TGTGCCAGCAGCGCGGGACCCACTGAAGCTTTCTTT. The encoded protein is CASSAGPTEAFF.

The rearrangement links TRBV29-1 to TRBJ2-5, with 10 bases identical to TRBD1. The germline CDR1 and CDR2 sequences are SQVTM and ANQGSEA. The CDR3 is 14 residues long. V gave up 2 bases and J gave up 4 bases; unmatched junction bases: 4. The CDR3 DNA reads TGCAGCGTTGAACTGCGGGACAGGGGAGAGACCCAGTACTTC. Translating it yields CSVELRDRGETQYF.

This clonotype was observed a handful of times. The chain is built from TRBV6-5 and TRBJ2-2; D is tentatively TRBD1 or TRBD2 (5 bases each). Germline V gene data show CDR1 as MNHEY and CDR2 as SVGAGI. The CDR3 sequence is 14 residues long. The germline V and J ends were trimmed by 0 bases and 6 bases, with 8 bases remaining between them. The CDR3 loop is CASSYSRGAGELFF. In DNA form, the CDR3 reads TGTGCCAGCAGTTACTCGAGGGGAGCCGGGGAGCTGTTTTTT.

This clonotype was counted only a few times. V and J are TRBV5-1 and TRBJ1-1; a possible D gene is TRBD1 (5 bases). Germline CDR1 is SGHRS and CDR2 is YFSETQ. Trimming left V 4 bases short and J 0 bases short, with 22 bases between. The CDR3 has 18 amino acids. The CDR3 nucleotides are TGCGCCAGCAGCCCCAATGGGTTGCGGGACTACATGAACACTGAAGCTTTCTTT. The encoded protein is CASSPNGLRDYMNTEAFF.

The chain combines TRBV29-1 with TRBJ2-3; D possibly corresponds to TRBD2 (6 bases). V gave up 6 bases and J gave up 0 bases, with 13 bases separating them. CDR1 is SQVTM and CDR2 is ANQGSEA in the germline V gene. CDR3 length equals 14 residues. The CDR3 DNA reads TGCAGCGTCAGCCGGGGGTCAAGCACAGATACGCAGTATTTT. Its protein product is CSVSRGSSTDTQYF.

This clonotype was found many times. The rearrangement joins TRBV4-2 to TRBJ2-1; 10 nucleotides line up with TRBD2. The trim removed 0 bases at V and 4 bases at J, leaving 6 bases unmatched. The CDR3 has 17 amino acids. Germline CDR1 is LGHNA and CDR2 is YNFKEQ. The CDR3 sequence is CASSQEGGTSAYNEQFF. In DNA form, the CDR3 reads TGTGCCAGCAGCCAAGAAGGCGGGACTAGCGCTTACAATGAGCAGTTCTTC.

This clonotype was seen a handful of times. The chain uses TRBV27 and TRBJ2-1; a possible D gene is TRBD1 (5 bases). Trimming stripped 6 bases from V and 7 bases from J, with 19 bases between. Germline values: CDR1 MNHEY, CDR2 SMNVEV (reference sequence). The CDR3 consists of 15 residues. CDR3 nucleotide sequence: TGTGCCAGCAGCCAACACGGCAGGGTGGATAATGAGCAGTTCTTC. It yields the protein CASSQHGRVDNEQFF.

This chain links TRBV4-3 with TRBJ2-7; TRBD2 matches at 11 bases. This CDR3 is built from 15 residues. CDR1 LGHNA and CDR2 YSLEER come from the germline V gene. The V gene end was trimmed by 3 bases and the J gene end by 2 bases; junction bases not matched to a gene: 3. In DNA, the CDR3 is TGCGCCAGCAGCCAGTTGACTAGCGGGGCCTACGAGCAGTACTTC. It specifies CASSQLTSGAYEQYF.

The J gene is TRBJ1-2, the V gene TRBV7-9; the D gene is possibly TRBD1 (5 bases). The CDR3 runs to 17 residues. Looked up from germline, CDR1 is SEHNR and CDR2 is FQNEAQ (reference sequence). V was pared by 5 bases and J by 2 bases, with 21 bases between. The CDR3 is CASSLPGRLILNYGYTF. The CDR3 bases are TGTGCCAGCAGCCTTCCGGGACGGCTGATTCTCAACTATGGCTACACCTTC.

The chain has TRBV4-1 and TRBJ2-1; the D gene is possibly TRBD2 (6 bases). The CDR3 has 15 amino acids. The V gene's germline CDR1 is MGHRA and CDR2 YSYEKL. The V end lost 4 bases, the J end lost 4 bases, and 14 bases lay between the germline ends. CDR3 in DNA: TGCGCCAGCAGCCCCCGGGACTTAGAATACAATGAGCAGTTCTTC. Translating gives CASSPRDLEYNEQFF.

This clonotype was recorded a few times. The chain carries TRBV11-2 and TRBJ1-1; 8 bases fit TRBD1. V shed 8 bases, J shed 1 base, and the junction held 9 bases outside the gene matches. Germline lookup yields CDR1 SGHAT and CDR2 FQNNGV. This CDR3 has 15 amino acids. CDR3 protein: CASGWTGRGNTEAFF. For the CDR3, the DNA is TGTGCCAGCGGCTGGACAGGGCGGGGGAACACTGAAGCTTTCTTT.

The chain has TRBV7-3 and TRBJ2-1; TRBD2 aligns across 10 bases. The germline CDR1 and CDR2 sequences are SGHTA and FQGTGA. The CDR3 has 18 amino acids. V shed 5 bases, J shed 7 bases, and the junction held 17 bases outside the gene matches. The CDR3 protein is CASSPNPGSSGGRNEQFF. The CDR3 DNA is TGTGCCAGCAGCCCAAACCCCGGTAGTAGCGGGGGGAGGAATGAGCAGTTCTTC.

The V and J genes are TRBV5-1 and TRBJ2-1, with D hard to call. Between the trimmed V and J ends, which lost 0 bases and 4 bases, there was a span of 11 bases. The V gene's germline CDR1 is SGHRS and CDR2 YFSETQ. This CDR3 region has 15 residues. The CDR3 reads CASSLVAPAYNEQFF. In DNA, the CDR3 is TGCGCCAGCAGCTTGGTGGCCCCCGCATACAATGAGCAGTTCTTC.

The chain links TRBV5-1 to TRBJ2-1; the match to TRBD2 covers 12 bases. The J segment lost 0 bases and the V segment lost 0 bases, leaving 16 bases of the junction unmatched. Germline V gene lookup returns CDR1 SGHRS and CDR2 YFSETQ. The CDR3 runs 22 residues. DNA of the CDR3: TGCGCCAGCAGCTTGGCCCGGACTAGCGGGACTCATACCAGTAGCTCCTACAATGAGCAGTTCTTC. Its protein is CASSLARTSGTHTSSSYNEQFF.

This clonotype has more than one count but fewer than ten. The V call is TRBV7-6, the J call TRBJ2-5, with D unclear. Germline V gene sequence: CDR1 SGHVS, CDR2 FNYEAQ. This CDR3 has 14 amino acids. V was shortened by 4 bases and J by 2 bases, with 11 bases between the two germline ends. CDR3 nucleotide sequence: TGTGCCAGCAGCTCCTTAGGCAAGCAAGAGACCCAGTACTTC. This translates into CASSSLGKQETQYF.

Written as DNA, the CDR3 is TGCAGTGCCCAGGATCTAGCGGGAGTGAAGGTTGAGCAGTTCTTC. It codes for CSAQDLAGVKVEQFF. V usage is TRBV20-1 and J usage is TRBJ2-1, with 10 bases fitting TRBD2. The CDR3 length is 15 residues. V shed 6 bases, J shed 9 bases, and the junction held 14 bases outside the gene matches. Germline-derived CDR1 and CDR2 are DFQATT and SNEGSKA (reference sequence).

V usage is TRBV20-1 and J usage is TRBJ2-1, with D maybe TRBD2 (5 bases). V dropped 4 bases and J dropped 6 bases, with 10 bases sitting between them. Germline loops: CDR1 DFQATT, CDR2 SNEGSKA (reference sequence). This CDR3 is 12 amino acids long. For the CDR3, the DNA is TGCAGTGCTAACCGGGATCCCAATGAGCAGTTCTTC. This translates into CSANRDPNEQFF.

The rearrangement links TRBV12-3 or TRBV12-4 to TRBJ2-1; D not certain. The CDR3 consists of 11 residues. The V end lost 8 bases, the J end lost 6 bases, and 8 bases lay between the germline ends. The DNA for the CDR3 is TGTGCCAGCTCGTATGTCAATGAGCAGTTCTTC. Translated: CASSYVNEQFF.